This TCR beta chain was captured in a study of blood T cells in healthy people across ages (dated by TCRdb to 2013 to 2016). With respect to the entire study: In model experiments, roughly one uniquely barcoded TCR beta cDNA molecule per two T cells was captured by template switching. The study analyzed two additional independent replicas of 1 million unique cDNA reads from the same blood draw for two donors, one aged 18 to 29 and one aged 80 or older. To avoid experimental bias, donors of different ages were distributed randomly across sequencing lanes. The donors were split into four age groups: young (average 16 years), middle-aged (39), aged (more than 60) and long-lived (under 90). Age-related changes in TCR beta repertoire diversity were measured in the study by deep sequencing normalized with unique cDNA molecular identifiers. The investigation overall reported the following: Compared with the aged group, more naive CD4+ T cells, fewer expanded clones and increased TCR diversity were shown by the long-lived group, suggesting age selection. Total diversity estimates from one million sequenced T cells were considered lower bounds and underestimates. The CMV infection status of donors was not known, potentially confounding age-related changes in expanded clonotypes. Observed TCR beta diversity correlated strongly with the percentage of naive T cells measured by flow cytometry. Conclusive comparison of naive and antigen-experienced compartments was prevented by the profiling of bulk unsorted PBMCs. Observed TCR beta diversity per million T cells fell roughly linearly with age, and a significant reduction was already apparent by age about 43.

Trimming removed 0 bases from V and 7 bases from J, leaving 13 bases between the germline ends. As encoded in the germline V gene, CDR1 is MNHEY while CDR2 is SVGAGI. The CDR3 starts with the cysteine, ends with the phenylalanine, and has 15 residues. CDR3 DNA only is kept here, 45 bases in frame from base 1. This clonotype was counted many times. Its antigen is still unknown. Base qualities were left out, and no much larger clone turns up one base away. Receptor libraries were prepared by 5' RACE. The instrument given in TCRdb is Illumina HiSeq 2500. The second PCR ran for about 6 to 11 cycles and used a J-beta primer mix along with a sample-barcoded 5' primer. A template-switch 5' adaptor carrying 12 random nucleotides introduced a unique molecular identifier onto each TCR beta cDNA molecule. Each sample yielded at least 2.5 million CDR3-containing paired-end reads. The Mint cDNA synthesis kit, primed by a TRBC-specific oligonucleotide, was used to synthesize first-strand cDNA from all RNA. After uracil-DNA glycosylase treatment, a first 18-cycle PCR used universal primers M1SS and BC2_uni_R on all cDNA. Regarding the original processing steps: Normalization of each sample was performed by random selection of 1 million high-quality reads, each carrying a distinct molecular identifier. Instead of being binned into consensus sequences, reads with shared molecular identifiers were discarded. MiTCR, set to a Q25 quality threshold and the strictest error-elimination algorithm, was used for CDR3 identification, clonotype clustering and error correction. Lower-bound total TCR beta diversity was estimated with a nonparametric unseen species model using Euler transformation. Through fastp at Q25 and MiXCR, TCRdb rebuilt clones from the public reads, retaining in-frame beta chains. Duplicate CDR3 protein sequences are folded into a single record with the most common DNA and genes. Here the V and J calls rest on TCRdb's processing, not on the authors' analysis. The sample table lists some 750,000 distinct CDR3 sequences, about 24% of them with a count of one. The top ten constitute around a fifth of the sample.

The roughly 39 donors, aged about 6 to 100 years, were systemically healthy Caucasian individuals from Russia. About 10 milliliters of peripheral blood were drawn from each donor into EDTA-treated Vacutainer tubes. Ficoll-Paque density-gradient centrifugation was used to isolate PBMCs, with at least 6 million per sample. Trizol reagent was used to extract total RNA from PBMCs, with at least 6 micrograms per sample. Naive CD45RAhigh/CD27high T cell percentages were measured by flow cytometry on a PBMC aliquot from every donor. Sequencing was carried out using blood. In this chain, TRBV6-5 is recombined with TRBJ2-1; a tentative D match to TRBD2 spans 6 bases. This TCR was recovered from a man in his sixties or seventies in good health. The CDR3 region reads CASSYSGLGRNEQFF. The nucleotide sequence reads as follows: TGTGCCAGCAGTTACTCGGGACTGGGTAGGAATGAGCAGTTCTTC.